Listed below are T cell receptor beta chains from one sample, sequenced in a study of T-cell reconstitution after alpha-beta-depleted transplantation in children. TCRdb itself ran the PCR reads through MiXCR, one entry per CDR3 protein. The table records approximately 190,000 distinct CDR3 sequences, around 7.7% of them present only once. Sequenced here: PBMCs, mostly from graft donor cells, sampled 360 days after TCRalphabeta/CD19-depleted stem cell transplant. The receptors derive from a male patient aged 2-9 years who had a stem cell transplant for acute myeloid leukemia, so the T cells may come from the graft donor. Each CDR3 is given with its conserved first and last residue. The order of the fields is clone size, V gene, J gene, CDR3 protein. Only part of the rows carry a size: once, few, many, or a class if the clone is expanded.

NA,TRBV7-2,TRBJ2-7,CASLYRGSNEQYF
NA,TRBV21-1,TRBJ1-1,CASSKLEGYTEAFF
NA,TRBV20-1,TRBJ2-3,CSASRTHTDTQYF
few,TRBV5-6,TRBJ1-5,CASSEGAQPQHF
NA,TRBV4-3,TRBJ1-6,CASKIGESSYNSPLHF
many,TRBV7-2,TRBJ2-3,CASSLGFGTRTDTQYF
many,TRBV10-3,TRBJ1-1,CAITSGAGVTEAFF
many,TRBV20-1,TRBJ2-1,CSARDPKAGSYNEQFF
many,TRBV12-3/TRBV12-4,TRBJ1-3,CASSSGAGNTIYF
once,TRBV4-1,TRBJ1-3,CASSQVFLGARKDTIYF
many,TRBV10-2,TRBJ2-1,CASSDVRGSSYNEQFF
many,TRBV5-5,TRBJ1-1,CASSFGNTEAFF
few,TRBV10-3,TRBJ2-1,CATSDGADEQFF
NA,TRBV12-3/TRBV12-4,TRBJ1-1,CASNSRGETTEAFF
NA,TRBV5-1,TRBJ2-5,CASSYRDSEETQYF
few,TRBV27,TRBJ2-3,CASRTGQGTDTQYF
few,TRBV9,TRBJ2-1,CASSGGQGPSNEQFF
few,TRBV5-6,TRBJ2-5,CASSLLVGQETQYF
few,TRBV20-1,TRBJ2-7,CSARRGAGSSYEQYF
few,TRBV12-3/TRBV12-4,TRBJ2-3,CASSLAEFLPTDTQYF
few,TRBV12-3/TRBV12-4,TRBJ1-5,CASSFGRGSGQPQHF
many,TRBV28,TRBJ2-1,CASRLDTYNEQFF
few,TRBV12-3/TRBV12-4,TRBJ2-4,CASSPWPGVSRAKNIQYF
once,TRBV20-1,TRBJ2-2,CCASPPPGLAPLGTGELFF
few,TRBV7-8,TRBJ2-1,CASSAARGSVYNEQFF
few,TRBV27,TRBJ2-3,CASSFLGLAGGTDTQYF